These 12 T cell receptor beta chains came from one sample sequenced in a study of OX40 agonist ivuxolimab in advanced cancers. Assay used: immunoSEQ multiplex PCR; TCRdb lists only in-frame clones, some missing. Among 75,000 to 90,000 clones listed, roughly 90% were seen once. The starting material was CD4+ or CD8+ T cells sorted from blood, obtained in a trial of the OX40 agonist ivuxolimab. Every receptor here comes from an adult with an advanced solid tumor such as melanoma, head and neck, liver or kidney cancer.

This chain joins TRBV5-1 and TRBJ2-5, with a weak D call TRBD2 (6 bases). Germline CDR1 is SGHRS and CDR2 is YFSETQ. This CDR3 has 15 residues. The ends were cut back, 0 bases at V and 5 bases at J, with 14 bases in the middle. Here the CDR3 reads CASSLGLGSGETQYF. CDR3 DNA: TGCGCCAGCAGCTTGGGACTAGGATCCGGGGAGACCCAGTACTTC.

The CDR3 protein is CASRLLPRYNEQFF. The CDR3 bases are TGTGCCAGCAGACTCCTCCCAAGATACAATGAGCAGTTCTTC. This chain links TRBV27 with TRBJ2-1; unclear D gene. Per the germline V gene, CDR1 is MNHEY and CDR2 is SMNVEV (reference sequence). Trimming left V 6 bases short and J 4 bases short, with 13 bases between. The CDR3 extends over 14 amino acids.

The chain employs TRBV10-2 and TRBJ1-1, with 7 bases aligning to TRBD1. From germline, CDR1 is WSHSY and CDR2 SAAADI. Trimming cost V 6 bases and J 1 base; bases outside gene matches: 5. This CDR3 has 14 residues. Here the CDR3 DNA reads TGCGCCAGCAGGCCTAGACAGGGGAACACTGAAGCTTTCTTT. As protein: CASRPRQGNTEAFF.

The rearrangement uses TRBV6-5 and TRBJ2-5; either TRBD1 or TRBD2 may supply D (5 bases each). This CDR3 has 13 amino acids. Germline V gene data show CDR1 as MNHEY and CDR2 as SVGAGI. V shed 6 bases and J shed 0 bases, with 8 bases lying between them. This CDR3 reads CASSPGHQETQYF. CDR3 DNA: TGTGCCAGCAGCCCGGGACACCAAGAGACCCAGTACTTC.

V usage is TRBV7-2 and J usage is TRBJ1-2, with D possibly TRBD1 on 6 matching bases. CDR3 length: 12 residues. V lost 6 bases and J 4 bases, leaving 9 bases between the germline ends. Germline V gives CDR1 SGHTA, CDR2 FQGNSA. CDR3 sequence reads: CASSPTGYGYTF. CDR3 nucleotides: TGTGCCAGCAGTCCGACAGGCTATGGCTACACCTTC.

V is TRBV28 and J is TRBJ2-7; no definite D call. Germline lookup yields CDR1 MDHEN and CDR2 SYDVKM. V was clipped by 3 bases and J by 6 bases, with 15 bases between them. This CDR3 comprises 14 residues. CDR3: CASSLQPPLGEQYF. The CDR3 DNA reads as TGTGCCAGCAGTTTGCAGCCCCCCTTGGGCGAGCAGTACTTC.

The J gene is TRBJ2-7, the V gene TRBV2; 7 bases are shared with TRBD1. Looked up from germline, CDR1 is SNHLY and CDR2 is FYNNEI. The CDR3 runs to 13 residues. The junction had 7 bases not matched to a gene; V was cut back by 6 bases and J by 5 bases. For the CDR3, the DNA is TGTGCCAGCAGGGTAACAGGGGTACACGAGCAGTACTTC. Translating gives CASRVTGVHEQYF.

The CDR3 sequence: CASSRTGVETEAFF. CDR3 DNA sequence: TGTGCCAGCAGCCGTACGGGGGTGGAAACTGAAGCTTTCTTT. The chain joins TRBV5-4 to TRBJ1-1; a weak D match, TRBD1 (5 bases). CDR1 and CDR2 (germline): SGHNT, YYREEE (reference sequence). There are 14 residues in the CDR3. Trimming left V 4 bases short and J 5 bases short, with 15 bases between.

The CDR3 DNA sequence: TGTGCCAGCACACAAGATCACTACCCAAACATTCAGTACTTC. It translates to CASTQDHYPNIQYF. This chain uses TRBV7-9 with TRBJ2-4; D remains ambiguous. This CDR3 is built from 14 residues. CDR1 SEHNR and CDR2 FQNEAQ come from the germline V gene (reference sequence). Trimming removed 7 bases from V and 6 bases from J, with 16 bases in between.

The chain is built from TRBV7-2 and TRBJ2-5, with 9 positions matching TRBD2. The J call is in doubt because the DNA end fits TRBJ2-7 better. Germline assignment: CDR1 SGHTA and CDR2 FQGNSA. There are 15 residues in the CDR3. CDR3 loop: CASSLVPSGAYEQYF. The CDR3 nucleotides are TGTGCCAGCAGCTTAGTCCCTAGCGGGGCCTACGAGCAGTACTTC.

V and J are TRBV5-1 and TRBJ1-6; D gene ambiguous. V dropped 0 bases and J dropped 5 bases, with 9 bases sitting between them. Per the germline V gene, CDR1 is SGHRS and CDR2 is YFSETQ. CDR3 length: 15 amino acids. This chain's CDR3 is CASSLAPINNSPLHF. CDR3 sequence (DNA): TGCGCCAGCAGCTTGGCCCCAATCAATAATTCACCCCTCCACTTT. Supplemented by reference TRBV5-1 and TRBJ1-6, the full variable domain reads KAGVTQTPRYLIKTRGQQVTLSCSPISGHRSVSWYQQTPGQGLQFLFEYFSETQRNKGNFPGRFSGRQFSNSRSEMNVSTLELGDSALYLCASSLAPINNSPLHFGNGTRLTVT.

The DNA for the CDR3 is TGTGCCAACCTGCCGGCGGGAGGGCCGAATGAGCAGTTCTTC. Translation gives CANLPAGGPNEQFF. The V call is TRBV6-1, the J call TRBJ2-1, with 9 bases fitting TRBD2. The CDR3 sequence is 14 residues long. V gave up 10 bases and J gave up 7 bases; unmatched junction bases: 11. Per the germline V gene, CDR1 is MNHNS and CDR2 is SASEGT.